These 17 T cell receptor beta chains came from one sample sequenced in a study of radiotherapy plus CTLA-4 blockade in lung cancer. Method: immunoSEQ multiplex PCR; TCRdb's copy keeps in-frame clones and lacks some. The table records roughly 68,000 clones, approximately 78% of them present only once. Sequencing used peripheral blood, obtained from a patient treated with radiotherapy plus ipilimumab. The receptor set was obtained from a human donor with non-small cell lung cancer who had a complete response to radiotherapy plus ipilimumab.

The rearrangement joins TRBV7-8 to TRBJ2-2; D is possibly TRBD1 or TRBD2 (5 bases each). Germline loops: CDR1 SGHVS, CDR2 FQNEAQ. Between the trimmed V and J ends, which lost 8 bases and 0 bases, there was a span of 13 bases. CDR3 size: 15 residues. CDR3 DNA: TGTGCCAGCGTTTTCCGGGACGCGAACACCGGGGAGCTGTTTTTT. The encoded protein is CASVFRDANTGELFF.

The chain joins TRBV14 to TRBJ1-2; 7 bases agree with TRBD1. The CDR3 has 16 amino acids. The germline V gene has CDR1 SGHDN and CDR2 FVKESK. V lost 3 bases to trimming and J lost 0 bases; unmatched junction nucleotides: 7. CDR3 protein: CASSQGRGTTNYGYTF. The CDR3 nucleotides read TGTGCCAGCAGCCAGGGCAGGGGGACCACTAACTATGGCTACACCTTC.

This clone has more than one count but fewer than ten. CDR3 protein: CASSPGLAETGELFF. CDR3 nucleotides: TGTGCCAGCAGCCCGGGACTAGCGGAGACCGGGGAGCTGTTTTTT. This chain uses TRBV5-4 with TRBJ2-2, with 11 bases that match TRBD2. Germline assignment: CDR1 SGHNT and CDR2 YYREEE (reference sequence). J gave up 5 bases and V 4 bases, and 4 bases lay outside the gene matches. The CDR3 is 15 residues long. The variable domain in full, completed from reference TRBV5-4 and TRBJ2-2, reads ETGVTQSPTHLIKTRGQQVTLRCSSQSGHNTVSWYQQALGQGPQFIFQYYREEENGRGNFPPRFSGLQFPNYSSELNVNALELDDSALYLCASSPGLAETGELFFGEGSRLTVL.

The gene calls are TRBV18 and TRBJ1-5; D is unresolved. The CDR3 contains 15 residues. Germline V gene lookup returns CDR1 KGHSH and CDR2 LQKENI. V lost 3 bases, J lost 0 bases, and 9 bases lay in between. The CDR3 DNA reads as TGTGCCAGCTCACCCACATGGAATAGCAATCAGCCCCAGCATTTT. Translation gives CASSPTWNSNQPQHF.

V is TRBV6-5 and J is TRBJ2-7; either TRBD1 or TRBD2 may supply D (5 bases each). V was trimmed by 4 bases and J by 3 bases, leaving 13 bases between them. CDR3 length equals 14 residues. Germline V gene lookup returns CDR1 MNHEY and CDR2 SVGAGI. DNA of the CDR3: TGTGCCAGCAGTTCACCGGGACGAAGCTACGAGCAGTACTTC. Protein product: CASSSPGRSYEQYF.

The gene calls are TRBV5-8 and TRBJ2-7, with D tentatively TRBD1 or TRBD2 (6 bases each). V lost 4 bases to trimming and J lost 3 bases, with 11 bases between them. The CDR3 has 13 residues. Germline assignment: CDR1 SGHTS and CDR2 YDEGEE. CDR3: CASSLGGHYEQYV. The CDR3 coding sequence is TGTGCCAGCAGCCTGGGGGGACACTACGAGCAGTACGTC.

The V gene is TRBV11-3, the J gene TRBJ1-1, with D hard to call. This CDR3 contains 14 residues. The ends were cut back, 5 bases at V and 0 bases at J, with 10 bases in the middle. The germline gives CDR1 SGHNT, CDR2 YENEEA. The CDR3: CASSVGSMNTEAFF. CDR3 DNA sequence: TGTGCCAGCAGCGTGGGGTCCATGAACACTGAAGCTTTCTTT.

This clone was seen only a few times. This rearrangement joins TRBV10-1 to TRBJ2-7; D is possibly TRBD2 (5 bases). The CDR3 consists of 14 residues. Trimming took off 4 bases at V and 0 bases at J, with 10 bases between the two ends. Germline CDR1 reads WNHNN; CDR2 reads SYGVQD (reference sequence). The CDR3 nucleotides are TGCGCCAGCAGTGCGGGGTTACCCTCCTACGAGCAGTACTTC. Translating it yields CASSAGLPSYEQYF.

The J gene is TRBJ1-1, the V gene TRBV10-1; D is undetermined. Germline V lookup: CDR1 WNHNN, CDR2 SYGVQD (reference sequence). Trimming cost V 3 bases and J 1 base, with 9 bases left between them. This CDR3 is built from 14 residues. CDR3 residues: CASSDYPWNTEAFF. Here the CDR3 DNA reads TGCGCCAGCAGTGATTATCCGTGGAACACTGAAGCTTTCTTT.

The CDR3 is CATKGQGMGEKLFF. The CDR3 DNA reads TGTGCCACCAAAGGACAAGGGATGGGTGAAAAACTGTTTTTT. This rearrangement joins TRBV6-5 to TRBJ1-4; D may be TRBD1 (5 bases). The CDR3 loop spans 14 amino acids. CDR1 and CDR2 (germline): MNHEY, SVGAGI. V lost 10 bases to trimming and J lost 7 bases, with 19 bases between them.

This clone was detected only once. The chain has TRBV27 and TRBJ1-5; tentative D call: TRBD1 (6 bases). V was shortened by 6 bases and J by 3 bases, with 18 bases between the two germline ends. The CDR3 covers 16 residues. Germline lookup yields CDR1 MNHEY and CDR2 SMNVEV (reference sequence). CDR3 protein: CASRKSYGQINQPQHF. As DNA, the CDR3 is TGTGCCAGCAGAAAAAGCTACGGACAGATCAATCAGCCCCAGCATTTT.

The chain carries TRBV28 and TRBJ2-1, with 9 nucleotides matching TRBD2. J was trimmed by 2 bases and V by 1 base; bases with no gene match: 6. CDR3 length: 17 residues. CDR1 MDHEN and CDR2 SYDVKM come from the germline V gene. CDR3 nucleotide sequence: TGTGCCAGCAGTTTATCGCCAGCTAGCGGGGCCTACAATGAGCAGTTCTTC. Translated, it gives CASSLSPASGAYNEQFF.

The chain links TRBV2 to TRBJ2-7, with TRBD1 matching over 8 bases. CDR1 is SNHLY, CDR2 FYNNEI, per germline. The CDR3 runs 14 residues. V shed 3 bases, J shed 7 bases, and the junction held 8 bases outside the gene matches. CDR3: CASSETDRAGEQYF. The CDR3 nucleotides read TGTGCCAGCAGTGAGACGGACAGGGCGGGTGAGCAGTACTTC.

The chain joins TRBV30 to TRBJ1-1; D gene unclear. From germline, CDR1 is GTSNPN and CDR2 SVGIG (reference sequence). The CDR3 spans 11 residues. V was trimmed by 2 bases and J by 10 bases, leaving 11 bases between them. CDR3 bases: TGTGCCTGGAGTCCTAACCGAGGAGCTTTCTTT. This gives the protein CAWSPNRGAFF.

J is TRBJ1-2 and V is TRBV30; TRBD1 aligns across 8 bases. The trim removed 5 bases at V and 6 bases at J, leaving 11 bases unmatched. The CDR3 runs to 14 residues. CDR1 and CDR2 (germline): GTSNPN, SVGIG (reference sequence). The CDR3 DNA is TGTGCCTGGCGGTCGAAGTGGACAGGGAATGGCTACACCTTC. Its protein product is CAWRSKWTGNGYTF.

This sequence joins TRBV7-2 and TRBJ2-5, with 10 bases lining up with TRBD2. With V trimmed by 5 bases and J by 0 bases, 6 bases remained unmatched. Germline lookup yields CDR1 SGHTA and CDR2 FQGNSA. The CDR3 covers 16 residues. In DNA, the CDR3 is TGTGCCAGCAGCCCAGGACTAGCGGAGTACCAAGAGACCCAGTACTTC. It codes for CASSPGLAEYQETQYF.

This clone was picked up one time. The CDR3 reads CASSRRTVFSGANVLTF. The CDR3 region has the DNA TGTGCCAGCAGCCGACGGACGGTATTCTCTGGGGCCAACGTCCTGACTTTC. The V gene is TRBV7-2, the J gene TRBJ2-6; unclear D gene. Germline CDR1 is SGHTA and CDR2 is FQGNSA. The ends were cut back, 5 bases at V and 0 bases at J, with 14 bases in the middle. This CDR3 has 17 residues. Together with reference TRBV7-2 and TRBJ2-6, the CDR3 gives the full variable domain: GAGVSQSPSNKVTEKGKDVELRCDPISGHTALYWYRQSLGQGLEFLIYFQGNSAPDKSGLPSDRFSAERTGGSVSTLTIQRTQQEDSAVYLCASSRRTVFSGANVLTFGAGSRLTVL.